A single TCR beta chain is shown here with its context. The data were produced by immunoSEQ multiplex PCR, yet TCRdb's version contains in-frame clones alone and is incomplete. The table lists approximately 730,000 clones, approximately 83% of them singletons. This sample is drawn from a study of shared T cell receptors in the human thymus. Germline V gene data show CDR1 as LNHNV and CDR2 as YYDKDF (reference sequence). This CDR3 has 19 amino acids. V shed 1 base and J 3 bases; nucleotides not matched to a gene: 17. The data also belong to a second study, concerning human thymus T cells.

The TCR sequence derives from a girl under three years old with a congenital heart defect. Sequenced: thymocytes. V gene TRBV15 combines with J gene TRBJ1-2; TRBD1 matches 7 bases. DNA of the CDR3: TGTGCCACCAGCAGAGGTTGGAGTCAAGGGGGCAGGTTGGACTATGGCTACACCTTC. Encoded protein: CATSRGWSQGGRLDYGYTF.